Listed below are T cell receptor beta chains from one sample, sequenced in a study of blood T cell repertoires in COVID-19. Data came from immunoSEQ multiplex PCR; TCRdb stores just in-frame clones and leaves some out. The table includes 330,000 or so clones, about 91% detected once. The sample taken for sequencing was peripheral blood. Receptor source: a man aged 30 to 39 with COVID-19, enrolled during active disease. Both conserved end residues are trimmed from each CDR3. Expanded clones get a size class; other rows say once, few or many, or leave the size out.

j_call clone_size v_call cdr3_aa
TRBJ1-6 NA TRBV5-6 ASSLLGRQPSPLH
TRBJ2-2 NA TRBV24-1 ATSDLDRGQIPTGELF
TRBJ1-6 NA TRBV21-1 CRDRSSYNSPLH
TRBJ1-1 NA TRBV7-9 ASSLNLGGGETEAF
TRBJ1-1 few TRBV19 ASSRDSEGAF
TRBJ1-3 NA TRBV19 ASRVDPGRGNTIY
TRBJ2-5 NA TRBV6-5 ASRGSKADQETQY
TRBJ1-5 NA TRBV6-5 ASSYNGGYQPQH
TRBJ2-1 NA TRBV24-1 ATSDSGRVADEQF
TRBJ2-7 NA TRBV7-2 ASRGTGAFYYEQY
TRBJ2-2 NA TRBV5-1 ASSPLRGNTGELF
TRBJ2-4 NA TRBV4-2 ASSHIAVDKNIQY
TRBJ2-7 NA TRBV5-6 ASSFGRVHEQY
TRBJ1-1 few TRBV2 ASRSGVLAF
TRBJ2-4 NA TRBV4-1 ASSPGLAGGLAKNIQY
TRBJ2-3 NA TRBV4-1 ASSPISPDEGADTQY
TRBJ1-2 NA TRBV7-2 ASSLDPGQGLRGYT
TRBJ2-2 NA TRBV19 ASNDRLNRELF